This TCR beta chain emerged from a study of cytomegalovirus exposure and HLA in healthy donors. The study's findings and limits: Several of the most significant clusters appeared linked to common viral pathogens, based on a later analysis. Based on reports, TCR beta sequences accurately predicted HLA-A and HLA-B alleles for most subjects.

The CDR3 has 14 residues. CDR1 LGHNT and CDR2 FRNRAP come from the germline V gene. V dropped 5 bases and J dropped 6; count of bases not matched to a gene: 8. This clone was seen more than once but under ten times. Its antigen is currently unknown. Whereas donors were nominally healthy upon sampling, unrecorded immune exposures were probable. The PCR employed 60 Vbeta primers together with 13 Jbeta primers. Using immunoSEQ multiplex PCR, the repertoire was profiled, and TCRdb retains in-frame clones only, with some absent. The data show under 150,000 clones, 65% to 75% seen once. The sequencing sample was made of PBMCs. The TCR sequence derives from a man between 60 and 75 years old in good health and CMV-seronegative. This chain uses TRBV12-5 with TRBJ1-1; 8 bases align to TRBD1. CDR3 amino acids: CASGATGGSPEAFF. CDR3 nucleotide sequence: TGTGCTAGTGGTGCAACAGGGGGGAGCCCTGAAGCTTTCTTT.